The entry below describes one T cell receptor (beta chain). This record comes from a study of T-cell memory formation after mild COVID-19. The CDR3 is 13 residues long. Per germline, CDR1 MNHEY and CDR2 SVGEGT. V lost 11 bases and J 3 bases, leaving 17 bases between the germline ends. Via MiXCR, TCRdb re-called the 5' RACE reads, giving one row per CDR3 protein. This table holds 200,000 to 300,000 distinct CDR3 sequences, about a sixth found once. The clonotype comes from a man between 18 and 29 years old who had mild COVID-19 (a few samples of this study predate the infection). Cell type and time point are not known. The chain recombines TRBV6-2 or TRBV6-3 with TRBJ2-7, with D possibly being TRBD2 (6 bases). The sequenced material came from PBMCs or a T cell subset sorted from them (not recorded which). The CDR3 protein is CAVSVAARYEQYV. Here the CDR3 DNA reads TGTGCCGTCTCGGTAGCGGCTCGCTACGAGCAGTACGTC.